This entry lists 18 T cell receptor beta chains sequenced from one sample in a study of blood T cell repertoires in COVID-19. Produced via immunoSEQ multiplex PCR; TCRdb's table is partial and in-frame only. Among some 350,000 clones listed, about 90% were seen once. Sequenced material: peripheral blood. The receptors derive from a woman between 70 and 85 years old with COVID-19, enrolled during active disease.

The chain links TRBV29-1 to TRBJ2-3; D may be TRBD1 (6 bases). Germline CDR1 SQVTM, CDR2 ANQGSEA. The CDR3 sequence is 12 residues long. Between the trimmed V and J ends, which lost 7 bases and 2 bases, there was a span of 10 bases. This chain's CDR3 is CSAPGDTDTQYF. The CDR3 nucleotides read TGCAGCGCTCCAGGGGACACAGATACGCAGTATTTT.

This clone appeared a single time. As DNA, the CDR3 is TGTGCCAGCAGGCCTAAGCATACTAGCGGGGGGAGTAATGAGCAGTTCTTC. Its translation: CASRPKHTSGGSNEQFF. The gene calls are TRBV7-9 and TRBJ2-1; 12 bases are a match to TRBD2. CDR1 is SEHNR, CDR2 FQNEAQ, per germline (reference sequence). The CDR3 loop spans 17 amino acids. V was pared by 6 bases and J by 7 bases, with 13 bases of the junction left unmatched.

The chain links TRBV5-5 to TRBJ1-4; possibly TRBD1 for D (6 bases). V shed 0 bases and J shed 8 bases, with 11 bases lying between them. The CDR3 runs 14 residues. Germline CDR1 and CDR2: SGHKS and YYEKEE (reference sequence). Here the CDR3 DNA reads TGTGCCAGCAGCTTGGGACAGGAAGGCGAAAAACTGTTTTTT. It yields the protein CASSLGQEGEKLFF.

This clone has only a few counts. The genes are TRBV5-4 and TRBJ2-7; 12 bases are a match to TRBD1. In germline, CDR1 is SGHNT, CDR2 YYREEE (reference sequence). CDR3 size: 15 residues. The V gene end was trimmed by 2 bases and the J gene end by 6 bases; junction bases not matched to a gene: 6. The chain's CDR3 is CASSLPGQGAIEQYF. In DNA form, the CDR3 reads TGTGCCAGCAGCTTACCGGGACAGGGGGCTATCGAGCAGTACTTC.

The chain links TRBV5-1 to TRBJ2-1, with 7 bases identical to TRBD1. CDR3 length equals 13 residues. Germline V CDR1 and CDR2: SGHRS, YFSETQ. The junction had 2 bases not matched to a gene; V was cut back by 4 bases and J by 4 bases. The CDR3 DNA is TGCGCCAGCAGCGAGACAGGGTACAATGAGCAGTTCTTC. As protein: CASSETGYNEQFF.

The chain uses TRBV28 and TRBJ1-3, with 7 nucleotides matching TRBD1. Trimming at V came to 5 bases and at J to 0 bases, leaving 10 bases not matched to a gene. Per the germline V gene, CDR1 is MDHEN and CDR2 is SYDVKM. The CDR3 spans 17 residues. CDR3 in DNA: TGTGCCAGCAGTCCCTCCGGTAGGGACAGCTCTGGAAACACCATATATTTT. Amino acids: CASSPSGRDSSGNTIYF.

This clone has more than one count but fewer than ten. V is TRBV7-2 and J is TRBJ1-5, with D possibly matching TRBD1 (6 bases). The germline V and J ends were trimmed by 3 bases and 11 bases, with 20 bases remaining between them. Germline V gene data show CDR1 as SGHTA and CDR2 as FQGNSA. CDR3 length: 15 amino acids. As DNA, the CDR3 is TGTGCCAGCAGCTTGATGCCAGCCAGGGGTGGAGCCCAGCATTTT. Protein: CASSLMPARGGAQHF.

The chain employs TRBV4-1 and TRBJ1-2; D is unclear. CDR3 size: 15 residues. V was shortened by 4 bases and J by 0 bases, with 12 bases between the two germline ends. Germline-derived CDR1 and CDR2 are MGHRA and YSYEKL. The CDR3 region is CASSPTYTANYGYTF. The DNA of the CDR3 is TGCGCCAGCAGCCCCACCTATACAGCTAACTATGGCTACACCTTC.

The chain is built from TRBV5-1 and TRBJ1-4, with D uncertain. Germline assignment: CDR1 SGHRS and CDR2 YFSETQ. V shed 7 bases and J shed 0 bases, with 13 bases lying between them. This CDR3 is built from 15 residues. CDR3 loop: CASCLGGSTNEKLFF. In DNA, the CDR3 is TGCGCCAGCTGTCTAGGAGGTTCAACTAATGAAAAACTGTTTTTT.

This chain links TRBV15 with TRBJ2-1; 13 bases align to TRBD2. Germline CDR1 is LNHNV and CDR2 is YYDKDF (reference sequence). The CDR3 loop spans 15 amino acids. Unmatched junction bases numbered 5, after V lost 5 bases and J lost 7 bases. The CDR3 loop is CATSRLAGGSNEQFF. CDR3 DNA: TGTGCCACCAGCCGACTAGCGGGGGGCTCGAATGAGCAGTTCTTC.

This clone appeared a single time. V is TRBV27 and J is TRBJ1-5, with TRBD1 matching 8 bases. Per germline, CDR1 MNHEY and CDR2 SMNVEV (reference sequence). The CDR3 length is 14 residues. The J segment lost 4 bases and the V segment lost 7 bases, leaving 6 bases of the junction unmatched. CDR3 amino acids: CASNVDRGNQPQHF. CDR3 bases: TGTGCCAGCAACGTAGACAGGGGTAATCAGCCCCAGCATTTT.

This rearrangement joins TRBV7-2 to TRBJ2-1, with D possibly being TRBD1 (6 bases). From germline, CDR1 is SGHTA and CDR2 FQGNSA. Trimming pared 1 base from V and 5 bases from J, leaving 6 bases between. CDR3 length equals 13 residues. The DNA for the CDR3 is TGTGCCAGCAGCTTAGACAGGGACAATGAGCAGTTCTTC. It encodes CASSLDRDNEQFF.

This clone was detected only a few times. V gene TRBV6-2 or TRBV6-3 combines with J gene TRBJ2-5; no clear D. Trimming pared 5 bases from V and 4 bases from J, leaving 14 bases between. Germline CDR1 MNHEY, CDR2 SVGEGT. The CDR3 extends over 14 amino acids. The CDR3 sequence is CASSRLEVGETQYF. The DNA of the CDR3 is TGTGCCAGCAGTCGACTTGAGGTTGGAGAGACCCAGTACTTC.

The gene calls are TRBV7-8 and TRBJ1-2; D might be TRBD1 (5 bases). V lost 2 bases to trimming and J lost 3 bases, with 13 bases between them. The CDR3 runs 15 residues. Germline assignment: CDR1 SGHVS and CDR2 FQNEAQ. The CDR3 sequence is CASSLTRQGDYGYTF. The DNA for the CDR3 is TGTGCCAGCAGCTTAACGCGGCAGGGCGACTATGGCTACACCTTC.

The J gene is TRBJ2-5, the V gene TRBV9; 7 bases align to TRBD2. The CDR3 consists of 15 residues. Germline trimming cut 0 bases from V and 2 bases from J; bases unmatched to any gene: 4. Germline assignment: CDR1 SGDLS and CDR2 YYNGEE. CDR3 bases: TGTGCCAGCAGCGTAGAACCGGGGGGTCAAGAGACCCAGTACTTC. Amino acid sequence: CASSVEPGGQETQYF.

The rearrangement joins TRBV11-2 to TRBJ1-5; D is unresolved. CDR3 size: 15 residues. Germline CDR1 is SGHAT and CDR2 is FQNNGV. V was shortened by 0 bases and J by 4 bases, with 10 bases between the two germline ends. The CDR3: CASSLEGRLNQPQHF. DNA for the CDR3: TGTGCCAGCAGCTTAGAAGGCAGGCTTAATCAGCCCCAGCATTTT.

The J gene is TRBJ2-7, the V gene TRBV21-1; the table's D call, TRBD2, has no DNA check behind it. TRBV21-1 is labeled a pseudogene. The CDR3 is 17 residues long. Here the CDR3 DNA reads TGTGCCAGCAGCAAGGTTGAAGGACTAGCGGGCCCAAGGGAGCAGTACTTC. Its translation: CASSKVEGLAGPREQYF.

The chain joins TRBV19 to TRBJ1-1, with TRBD1 identical over 8 bases. CDR3 length equals 15 residues. Germline CDR1 is LNHDA and CDR2 is SQIVND (reference sequence). V lost 1 base and J lost 1; bases outside the gene matches: 2. The CDR3 DNA reads as TGTGCCAGTAGTATAGTCGGGACAGGGAACACTGAAGCTTTCTTT. Translated: CASSIVGTGNTEAFF.